Sequencing of this T cell receptor beta chain was carried out in a study of blood T cells in healthy people across ages. Findings and limits, study-wide: The fall in TCR beta diversity per million T cells was roughly linear with age. The unsorted PBMCs prevented any conclusive comparison of naive versus antigen-experienced cells. The long-lived group displayed more naive CD4+ cells, plus higher diversity, than the aged donors did. It was held that the diversity estimates obtained from one million T cells were underestimates.

V was clipped by 0 bases and J by 4 bases, with 10 bases between them. The CDR3 is 14 amino acids. Germline CDR1 SGDLS, CDR2 YYNGEE. Alongside a J-beta primer mix, a sample-barcoded 5' primer served in a second PCR lasting roughly 7 to 11 cycles. TCRdb analysed the 5' RACE reads with MiXCR anew, one entry per CDR3 protein. The sample carries around 1,700,000 distinct CDR3 sequences, under 30% recorded once. Concerning this clonotype: Its specificity is not known.

This sequence joins TRBV9 and TRBJ1-1; D is possibly TRBD1 (5 bases). The TCR was taken from a young woman in good health. Sequencing was done on a sample of blood. The CDR3 DNA reads TGTGCCAGCAGCGTAGTAGCAGGGACCACTGAAGCTTTCTTT. Its translation is CASSVVAGTTEAFF.